The 10 T cell receptor beta chains reported below all come from one sample, sequenced in a study of tissue T cells after allogeneic stem cell transplantation. Libraries were prepared by immunoSEQ multiplex PCR; TCRdb keeps only in-frame clonotypes and omits some of them. Here the sample spans a few thousand clones, 40% to 55% being singletons. The time point here: mouse harvest day 14 after allogeneic transplant. Each mouse received 10^7 T-cell-depleted marrow cells plus 10^6 splenic CD5+ T cells by tail vein. Input material: lymph node tissue. These receptors came from a female BALB/c mouse given C57BL/6 T cells with graft-versus-host disease after an allogeneic hematopoietic cell transplant.

In its sample, this clone was seen a few times. The genes are named according to mouse. The read finishes 1 residue shy of the CDR3 end, and the germline J gene is used to complete it. The genes are TRBV26 and TRBJ1-3; tentative D call: TRBD1 (5 bases). Germline V gene data show CDR1 as KGHPV and CDR2 as FQNQEV (reference sequence). The CDR3 contains 14 residues. V was clipped by 2 bases and J by 2 bases, with 7 bases between them. The CDR3 bases that were read are TGTGCCAGCAGTCTGGCAGGGCCTGGAAATACGCTCTAT. It is translated as CASSLAGPGNTLY. The whole CDR3 protein is CASSLAGPGNTLYF.

This clone appeared a few times. Gene names refer to mouse genes. CDR3 bases read: TGTGCCAGCTCAGGGGTTTCCAACGAAAGATTATTT. Amino acids: CASSGVSNERLF. The whole CDR3 sequence reads CASSGVSNERLFF. This chain joins TRBV26 and TRBJ1-4; D may be TRBD1 (6 bases). The read terminates 1 residue ahead of where the CDR3 ends, so the germline J gene completes it. V was pared by 8 bases and J by 0 bases, with 7 bases between. Germline V gene sequence: CDR1 KGHPV, CDR2 FQNQEV (reference sequence). The CDR3 is 13 residues long.

As for this clone: The gene names here belong to mouse. The read comes to an end 1 residue before the CDR3 does, leaving the germline J gene to fill in the end. The rearrangement links TRBV29 to TRBJ2-5; D possibly uses TRBD1 or TRBD2 (5 bases each). Germline lookup yields CDR1 MSHET and CDR2 SYDVDS. V was trimmed by 3 bases and J by 0 bases, leaving 7 bases between them. The CDR3 totals 14 residues. The covered CDR3 bases are TGTGCTAGCAGTTTCGGGGCTAACCAAGACACCCAGTAC. Translated: CASSFGANQDTQY. The whole CDR3 protein is CASSFGANQDTQYF. Filled out from reference TRBV29 and TRBJ2-5, the complete variable domain reads DMKVTQMPRYLIKRMGENVLLECGQDMSHETMYWYRQDPGLGLQLIYISYDVDSNSEGDIPKGYRVSRKKREHFSLILDSAKTNQTSVYFCASSFGANQDTQYFGPGTRLLVL.

Remarks on this clone: Genes and germline are mouse. The CDR3 extends 1 residue past the end of the read, so its final part is completed from the germline J gene. The chain is built from TRBV16 and TRBJ1-2; D is ambiguous. CDR3 size: 13 residues. Germline CDR1 and CDR2: SGHSA and FRNQAP. V gave up 3 bases and J gave up 0 bases, with 5 bases separating them. The CDR3 sequence: CASSFTTNSDYTF. The CDR3 DNA, read in part, is TGTGCAAGCAGCTTTACAACAAACTCCGACTACACC.

This clone was found a few times. The gene symbols are mouse symbols. The CDR3 extends 1 residue past the end of the read, so its final part is completed from the germline J gene. This rearrangement joins TRBV23 to TRBJ1-4; TRBD1, the D gene given by the table, was not confirmed from the DNA. Germline CDR1 is KGHTA and CDR2 is FQNQQP. The CDR3 loop spans 14 amino acids. The part of the CDR3 DNA that was read is TGCTCCAGCACCGGACAGGGGCCCAACGAAAGATTATTT. Protein product: CSSTGQGPNERLF. The whole CDR3 sequence reads CSSTGQGPNERLFF.

This clone was seen a few times. Gene names and germline refer to mouse. The DNA ends 1 residue before the CDR3 does, and the rest of the CDR3 is filled in from the germline J gene. The V gene is TRBV2, the J gene TRBJ1-5; perhaps TRBD1 as D (6 bases). CDR1 LGHNA and CDR2 YSYQKL come from the germline V gene. CDR3 length equals 15 residues. V lost 3 bases, J lost 3 bases, and 12 bases lay in between. CDR3 bases read: TGTGCCAGCAGCCAGTCCGGGACAACCAACCAGGCTCCGCTT. Translation gives CASSQSGTTNQAPL. The CDR3 as a whole reads CASSQSGTTNQAPLF.

This clone has just one count. All gene names here are mouse names. The CDR3 is cut off 1 residue early in the read; its end comes from the germline J gene. The rearrangement joins TRBV24 to TRBJ2-5, with 13 bases that match TRBD2. CDR3 size: 17 residues. Germline trimming cut 7 bases from V and 0 bases from J; bases unmatched to any gene: 7. Germline V gene lookup returns CDR1 KGHTA and CDR2 FRNEEI. The CDR3 sequence: CASTTDWGGLNQDTQYF. The CDR3 DNA, read in part, is TGTGCCAGCACCACGGACTGGGGGGGCCTTAACCAAGACACCCAGTAC.

In regard to this clone: Gene names and germline refer to mouse. The sequenced fragment ends 1 residue before the CDR3 boundary, so the rest is inferred from the germline J gene. The chain is built from TRBV13-2 and TRBJ1-3, with D possibly TRBD1 on 5 matching bases. The germline V and J ends were trimmed by 5 bases and 2 bases, with 5 bases remaining between them. This CDR3 comprises 12 residues. CDR1 and CDR2 from the germline V gene are NNHNN and SYGAGS (reference sequence). The CDR3 bases that were read are TGTGCCAGCGGGGGGGCTGGAAATACGCTCTAT. It specifies CASGGAGNTLY. The full CDR3 protein reads CASGGAGNTLYF.

This clone was observed a handful of times. Mouse gene names apply. The read gets to within 1 residue of the CDR3 end, and the germline J gene fills in the rest. The gene calls are TRBV3 and TRBJ1-6, with a possible D match to TRBD1 (6 bases). TRBJ1-6 has ORF status, its function being uncertain. V was trimmed by 4 bases and J by 8 bases, leaving 9 bases between them. CDR3 length equals 13 residues. CDR1 and CDR2 (germline): SNHLY, FYNGKV (reference sequence). Partial CDR3 DNA: TGTGCCAGCAGCTCAGGGGTGGATTCGCCCCTCTAC. It encodes CASSSGVDSPLY. In full, the CDR3 is CASSSGVDSPLYF.

Turning to this clone: The gene names here belong to mouse. The sequence runs out 1 residue before the end of the CDR3; the remainder is reconstructed from the germline J gene. This chain joins TRBV26 and TRBJ2-3; 9 nucleotides match TRBD1. Germline CDR1 is KGHPV and CDR2 is FQNQEV (reference sequence). The V and J ends lost 2 bases and 1 base, in that order; junction bases with no gene match: 1. The CDR3 is 15 amino acids. Incomplete CDR3 DNA: TGTGCCAGCAGTCTGACAGGGGGCGGTGCAGAAACGCTGTAT. Amino acids: CASSLTGGGAETLY. The CDR3 in full is CASSLTGGGAETLYF. The whole variable domain, remainder taken from reference TRBV26 and TRBJ2-3, is NSKVIQTPRYLVKGQGQKAKMRCIPEKGHPVVFWYQQNKNNEFKFLINFQNQEVLQQIDMTEKRFSAECPSNSPCSLEIQSSEAGDSALYLCASSLTGGGAETLYFGSGTRLTVL.